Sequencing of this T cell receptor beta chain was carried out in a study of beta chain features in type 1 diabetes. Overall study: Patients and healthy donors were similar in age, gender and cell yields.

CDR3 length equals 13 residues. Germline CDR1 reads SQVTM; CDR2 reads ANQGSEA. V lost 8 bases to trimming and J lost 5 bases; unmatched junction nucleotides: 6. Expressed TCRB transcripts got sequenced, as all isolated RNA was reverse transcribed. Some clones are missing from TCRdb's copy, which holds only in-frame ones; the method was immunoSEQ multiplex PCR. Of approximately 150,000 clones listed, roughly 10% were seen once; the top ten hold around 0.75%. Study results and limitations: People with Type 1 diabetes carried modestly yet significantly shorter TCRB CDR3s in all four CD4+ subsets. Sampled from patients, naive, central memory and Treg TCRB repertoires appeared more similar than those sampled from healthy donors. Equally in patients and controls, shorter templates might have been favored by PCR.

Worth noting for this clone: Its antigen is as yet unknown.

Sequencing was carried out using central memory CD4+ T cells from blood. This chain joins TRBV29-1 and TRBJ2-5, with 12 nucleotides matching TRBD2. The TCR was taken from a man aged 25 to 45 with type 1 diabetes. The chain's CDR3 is CSIRLAGVETQYF. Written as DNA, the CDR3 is TGCAGCATTCGACTAGCGGGGGTGGAGACCCAGTACTTC.